This is a list of T cell receptor beta chains from one sample in a study of cytomegalovirus exposure and HLA in healthy donors. The table came from immunoSEQ multiplex PCR; TCRdb's copy has only in-frame clones and leaves some out. The data show tens of thousands of clones, with 70% to 90% seen just once and just under 3% held by the top ten. What was sequenced was PBMCs. All receptors come from a woman aged 30 to 39 in good health and CMV-seronegative. CDR3s include the opening cysteine and the closing phenylalanine or tryptophan. Fields, in order: clone size, J gene, V gene, D gene, CDR3 protein, CDR3 DNA. A D gene is named only where the DNA matches it firmly. Size is omitted from some rows. Given values are once, few, many or a class for expanded clones.

NA	TRBJ2-3	TRBV6-6	TRBD2	CASRPLGGGGTDTQYF	TGTGCCAGCAGGCCCCTGGGCGGGGGGGGCACAGATACGCAGTATTTT
NA	TRBJ2-7	TRBV29-1	NA	CSVGWQGSHEQYF	TGCAGCGTTGGGTGGCAGGGCAGCCACGAGCAGTACTTC
once	TRBJ2-5	TRBV9	TRBD2	CASSLGGEETQYF	TGTGCCAGCAGCTTGGGGGGGGAAGAGACCCAGTACTTC
NA	TRBJ1-2	TRBV6-5	TRBD1	CASSYDRVDGYTF	TGTGCCAGCAGTTACGACAGGGTAGATGGCTACACCTTC
once	TRBJ2-3	TRBV30	TRBD2	CACSGGAGDTQYF	TGTGCCTGTAGCGGGGGGGCGGGAGATACGCAGTATTTT
NA	TRBJ2-1	TRBV11-2	TRBD2	CASSLILSGGLLSYNEQFF	TGTGCCAGCAGCTTAATCTTGAGCGGGGGGCTTCTCTCCTACAATGAGCAGTTCTTC
few	TRBJ1-6	TRBV28	NA	CASSLRWSSYNSPLHF	TGTGCCAGCAGCTTAAGATGGAGCTCCTATAATTCACCCCTCCACTTT
NA	TRBJ2-3	TRBV7-6	NA	CASSLVQGTDTQYF	TGTGCCAGCAGCTTAGTTCAGGGAACAGATACGCAGTATTTT
NA	TRBJ2-5	TRBV4-2	TRBD2	CASSQDGGTSGGKTQYF	TGTGCCAGCAGCCAAGACGGGGGGACTAGCGGGGGGAAGACCCAGTACTTC
NA	TRBJ2-3	TRBV9	NA	CASSVQGGGKVDTQYF	TGTGCCAGCAGCGTCCAAGGGGGGGGGAAGGTGGATACGCAGTATTTT
NA	TRBJ2-5	TRBV5-6	NA	CASSLGAFQETQYF	TGTGCCAGCAGCTTGGGGGCGTTCCAAGAGACCCAGTACTTC
NA	TRBJ2-3	TRBV7-2	TRBD2	CASSLGGTSWYF	TGTGCCAGCAGCTTGGGCGGGACTAGTTGGTATTTT
NA	TRBJ1-3	TRBV28	NA	CASLGGAVGNTIYF	TGTGCCAGCCTCGGCGGGGCGGTCGGAAACACCATATATTTT
few	TRBJ2-7	TRBV7-8	NA	CASSFRRESYEQYF	TGTGCCAGCAGCTTTCGACGGGAGTCTTACGAGCAGTACTTC